This T cell receptor (beta chain) is drawn from a study of preoperative IRX-2 immunotherapy in early breast cancer (dated by TCRdb to the late 2010s). As regards this clone: Its antigen is still unknown. No much larger clone is present one base from it, and per-base qualities are unavailable.

Libraries were made using the immunoSEQ multiplex PCR assay. TCRdb retrieved this table from immuneACCESS and kept in-frame rearrangements only. Not all clones are present; in checked studies, unresolved V genes account for under half, and no reason is known for the remainder. Across this sample there are roughly 26,000 clones, with roughly 89% seen only once. The ten largest make up less than 35% of the sample. As encoded in the germline V gene, CDR1 is MNHNS while CDR2 is SASEGT. Deletion took 4 bases off V and 2 bases off J, with a span of 17 bases between the germline ends. The CDR3, cysteine through phenylalanine, is 16 amino acids long. Only the CDR3 DNA is retained, 48 bases long and in frame from the first base. Taken with the paper, the label for treatment or condition translates to: preoperative locoregional IRX-2 cytokine immunotherapy. The samples were obtained from a phase Ib study that tested preoperative, locoregional IRX-2 cytokine immunotherapy meant to prime immune responses. The donors were early-stage breast cancer patients who were given IRX-2 prior to surgery.

The source is a human donor with breast cancer. The sample in question was tumor tissue, obtained after IRX-2 immunotherapy. This sequence uses TRBV6-1 and TRBJ1-1; TRBD1 is perhaps the D gene, given 6 matching bases. CDR3 region: CASSGRGGRGNTEAFF. In nucleotides, the sequence is TGTGCCAGCAGTGGACGTGGCGGCAGGGGTAACACTGAAGCTTTCTTT.